Listed here are 24 T cell receptor beta chains from one sample, sequenced in a study of T cell repertoires in cytomegalovirus infection. Via MiXCR, TCRdb re-called the reads, giving one row per CDR3 protein. The table shows approximately 500,000 distinct CDR3 sequences, with roughly 10% occurring only once. The sample comprised PBMCs. These receptors were collected from a human donor in good health (CMV status not recorded). Some clones in this sample may be carry-over from other donors' samples.

This chain connects TRBV18 to TRBJ2-2; a possible D gene is TRBD2 (5 bases). The germline gives CDR1 KGHSH, CDR2 LQKENI. Trimming shortened V by 1 base and J by 1 base, and 13 bases separated the two germline ends. This CDR3 is built from 17 residues. The CDR3 protein is CASSPQALAGNTGELFF. The CDR3 DNA sequence: TGTGCCAGCTCACCACAAGCCCTAGCCGGGAACACCGGGGAGCTGTTTTTT.

This clonotype was seen repeatedly, ten times or more. The chain uses TRBV10-3 and TRBJ2-7, with 8 bases lining up with TRBD1. The CDR3 has 14 amino acids. V shed 10 bases and J 1 base; nucleotides not matched to a gene: 9. Germline V gene lookup returns CDR1 ENHRY and CDR2 SYGVKD. The CDR3: CATGQGSVSYEQYF. The CDR3 DNA sequence: TGTGCCACAGGACAGGGTTCGGTGTCCTACGAGCAGTACTTC.

The sample holds many counts of this clonotype. The chain recombines TRBV27 with TRBJ1-4; unclear D gene. This CDR3 has 16 amino acids. Germline CDR1 and CDR2: MNHEY and SMNVEV (reference sequence). The V and J ends lost 2 bases and 1 base respectively, with 11 bases between them. The CDR3 sequence: CASSLVWGETNEKLFF. CDR3 DNA sequence: TGTGCCAGCAGTTTAGTTTGGGGAGAAACTAATGAAAAACTGTTTTTT.

The sample holds many counts of this clonotype. This rearrangement joins TRBV7-8 to TRBJ1-1; 7 positions agree with TRBD1. The V gene end was trimmed by 5 bases and the J gene end by 3 bases; junction bases not matched to a gene: 15. The CDR3 is 17 residues long. CDR1 and CDR2 from the germline V gene are SGHVS and FQNEAQ. DNA for the CDR3: TGTGCCAGCAGCCTGCGGCGGGAGGGGGCGCTGGACACTGAAGCTTTCTTT. Translating gives CASSLRREGALDTEAFF.

This clonotype was detected ten times or more. This rearrangement joins TRBV12-3 or TRBV12-4 to TRBJ2-5; D call uncertain. With 5 bases removed from V and 7 bases from J, the gap between germline ends came to 11 bases. CDR3 length: 12 amino acids. CDR3 region: CASSPLGGTQYF. The CDR3 DNA is TGTGCCAGCAGTCCGCTTGGCGGGACCCAGTACTTC.

The chain joins TRBV5-1 to TRBJ1-1, with a weak D call TRBD1 (5 bases). The V and J ends lost 4 bases and 7 bases respectively, with 17 bases between them. The CDR3 is 14 amino acids. Germline loops: CDR1 SGHRS, CDR2 YFSETQ. In nucleotides, the CDR3 is TGCGCCAGCAGCGGGGGTAGCCAGGGAGGTGAAGCTTTCTTT. Translated, it gives CASSGGSQGGEAFF.

V is TRBV11-2 and J is TRBJ2-5; TRBD2 agrees at 13 bases. This CDR3 contains 16 residues. Losses at the gene ends were 4 bases for V and 4 bases for J; bases not matched to a gene: 6. The germline V gene has CDR1 SGHAT and CDR2 FQNNGV. For the CDR3, the DNA is TGTGCCAGCAGCTACGGACTAGCGGGAGCTCGAGAGACCCAGTACTTC. Its protein product is CASSYGLAGARETQYF.

This clonotype was seen repeatedly, ten times or more. The chain is built from TRBV7-2 and TRBJ1-4; D not certain. There are 16 residues in the CDR3. V was trimmed by 2 bases and J by 1 base, leaving 11 bases between them. Germline CDR1 SGHTA, CDR2 FQGNSA. In nucleotides, the CDR3 is TGTGCCAGCAGCTTAAGGCAGCCAGAAACTAATGAAAAACTGTTTTTT. Encoded protein: CASSLRQPETNEKLFF.

In DNA, the CDR3 is TGCAGCGTTTCCCTGACTAGCGGGAAATTTACCGGGGAGCTGTTTTTT. Protein: CSVSLTSGKFTGELFF. The V and J genes are TRBV29-1 and TRBJ2-2; 11 bases fit TRBD2. The ends lost 5 bases at V and 5 bases at J; junction bases unmatched: 10. Looked up from germline, CDR1 is SQVTM and CDR2 is ANQGSEA. The CDR3 is 16 residues long.

The sample holds a few counts of this clonotype. This chain uses TRBV28 with TRBJ2-1; D possibly corresponds to TRBD2 (5 bases). V gave up 4 bases and J gave up 8 bases, with 12 bases separating them. Germline V CDR1 and CDR2: MDHEN, SYDVKM. This CDR3 comprises 13 residues. The CDR3 reads CASSSPERDEQFF. As DNA, the CDR3 is TGTGCCAGCAGTTCACCAGAGAGGGATGAGCAGTTCTTC. Using reference TRBV28 and TRBJ2-1 for the parts outside the CDR3, the full variable domain is DVKVTQSSRYLVKRTGEKVFLECVQDMDHENMFWYRQDPGLGLRLIYFSYDVKMKEKGDIPEGYSVSREKKERFSLILESASTNQTSMYLCASSSPERDEQFFGPGTRLTVL.

This clonotype was picked up many times. The V and J genes are TRBV7-2 and TRBJ2-7; the match to TRBD1 covers 7 bases. Losses at the gene ends were 6 bases for V and 3 bases for J; bases not matched to a gene: 8. The CDR3 is 14 residues long. The germline gives CDR1 SGHTA, CDR2 FQGNSA. CDR3 bases: TGTGCCAGCAGGGGACAGCCCAGTGGCTACGAGCAGTACTTC. Translation: CASRGQPSGYEQYF.

There are many counts of this clonotype. The DNA of the CDR3 is TGTGCCAGCAGCTTAACCCCCCGGACAGGGCGTCGGGAGCAGTACTTC. Protein product: CASSLTPRTGRREQYF. The chain has TRBV11-2 and TRBJ2-7, with TRBD1 identical over 8 bases. The germline V gene has CDR1 SGHAT and CDR2 FQNNGV. This CDR3 spans 16 amino acids. The trim removed 2 bases at V and 7 bases at J, leaving 13 bases unmatched.

This chain links TRBV6-5 with TRBJ2-7; no reliable D call. Trimming took off 0 bases at V and 1 base at J, with 7 bases between the two ends. Germline V gene data show CDR1 as MNHEY and CDR2 as SVGAGI. The CDR3 consists of 14 residues. CDR3 residues: CASSYSAGSYEQYF. In DNA, the CDR3 is TGTGCCAGCAGTTACTCAGCCGGATCCTACGAGCAGTACTTC.

The V call is TRBV24-1, the J call TRBJ1-1; 7 nucleotides align to TRBD1. Germline trimming cut 8 bases from V and 5 bases from J; bases unmatched to any gene: 7. The CDR3 contains 13 residues. The germline V gene encodes CDR1 KGHDR and CDR2 SFDVKD. CDR3 nucleotides: TGTGCCACCAAAGGACAGGTACGAACTGAAGCTTTCTTT. It encodes CATKGQVRTEAFF.

The chain employs TRBV29-1 and TRBJ2-7; D is perhaps TRBD1 (5 bases). Deletions cut 0 bases from V and 0 bases from J, with 12 bases between. The CDR3 is 15 residues long. CDR1 is SQVTM and CDR2 is ANQGSEA in the germline V gene. CDR3 coding DNA: TGCAGCGTTGAAGAGCGCCAGGGAAACTCCTACGAGCAGTACTTC. This translates into CSVEERQGNSYEQYF.

This clonotype was counted ten times or more. V and J are TRBV7-2 and TRBJ2-5; 12 nucleotides agree with TRBD2. The length of the CDR3 is 16 residues. V shed 4 bases, J shed 3 bases, and the junction held 6 bases outside the gene matches. The germline V gene has CDR1 SGHTA and CDR2 FQGNSA. CDR3 loop: CASSSTSGSSKETQYF. In DNA form, the CDR3 reads TGTGCCAGCAGCTCGACTAGCGGGAGTTCCAAAGAGACCCAGTACTTC. The whole variable domain, filled in from reference TRBV7-2 and TRBJ2-5, reads GAGVSQSPSNKVTEKGKDVELRCDPISGHTALYWYRQSLGQGLEFLIYFQGNSAPDKSGLPSDRFSAERTGGSVSTLTIQRTQQEDSAVYLCASSSTSGSSKETQYFGPGTRLLVL.

This clonotype has ten or more counts. This sequence joins TRBV2 and TRBJ2-3; D not certain. Between the trimmed V and J ends, which lost 7 bases and 2 bases, there was a span of 13 bases. CDR1 and CDR2 (germline): SNHLY, FYNNEI. CDR3 size: 14 residues. This chain's CDR3 is CASTLTLSTDTQYF. Here the CDR3 DNA reads TGTGCCAGCACTCTGACACTTTCCACAGATACGCAGTATTTT.

A note on this clonotype: At one end, the junction sequence differs from germline, possibly due to a read error. The chain couples TRBV27 to TRBJ2-1; 7 bases align to TRBD2. CDR3 length: 15 residues. Germline loops: CDR1 MNHEY, CDR2 SMNVEV (reference sequence). CDR3 in amino acids: CASILAASGDNEQFF. CDR3 in DNA: TGTGCCAGCATTTTAGCGGCTAGCGGTGACAATGAGCAGTTCTTC.

This sequence joins TRBV6-1 and TRBJ1-5, with D unresolved. The CDR3 runs to 17 residues. V was trimmed by 7 bases and J by 7 bases, leaving 26 bases between them. From germline, CDR1 is MNHNS and CDR2 SASEGT. CDR3 nucleotides: TGTGCCAGCAAACCCCTCGGGGAGAGGATAATTGAGCAGCCCCAGCATTTT. It translates to CASKPLGERIIEQPQHF.

The gene calls are TRBV3-1 and TRBJ2-5; D unresolved. The germline gives CDR1 LGHDT, CDR2 YNNKEL (reference sequence). This CDR3 has 12 amino acids. Trimming shortened V by 0 bases and J by 7 bases, and 6 bases separated the two germline ends. The CDR3 region has the DNA TGTGCCAGCAGCCAAGAAATAGGGACCCAGTACTTC. Translation gives CASSQEIGTQYF.

This clonotype was seen many times. The J gene is TRBJ1-2, the V gene TRBV7-9, with D hard to call. CDR1 is SEHNR, CDR2 FQNEAQ, per germline (reference sequence). The V and J ends lost 5 bases and 5 bases respectively, with 12 bases between them. The CDR3 is 13 residues long. CDR3 loop: CASSAPGEYGYTF. The CDR3 nucleotides are TGTGCCAGCAGCGCCCCCGGGGAATATGGCTACACCTTC.

This clonotype was detected many times. V usage is TRBV19 and J usage is TRBJ2-5; 12 positions agree with TRBD2. Unmatched junction bases numbered 8, after V lost 3 bases and J lost 3 bases. This CDR3 is 17 amino acids long. Germline CDR1 and CDR2: LNHDA and SQIVND (reference sequence). CDR3 nucleotides: TGTGCCAGTAGTATGGCTAGCGGGGGGGCACCCGAAGAGACCCAGTACTTC. Translating gives CASSMASGGAPEETQYF. Full variable domain (rest looked up from reference TRBV19 and TRBJ2-5): DGGITQSPKYLFRKEGQNVTLSCEQNLNHDAMYWYRQDPGQGLRLIYYSQIVNDFQKGDIAEGYSVSREKKESFPLTVTSAQKNPTAFYLCASSMASGGAPEETQYFGPGTRLLVL.

The V and J genes are TRBV4-1 and TRBJ2-3; TRBD2 agrees at 10 bases. Trimming cost V 5 bases and J 3 bases; bases outside gene matches: 8. CDR1 is MGHRA and CDR2 is YSYEKL in the germline V gene. The CDR3 is 16 amino acids. CDR3 loop: CASSYSGRAETDTQYF. The CDR3 DNA reads TGCGCCAGCAGCTACAGCGGGAGGGCGGAGACAGATACGCAGTATTTT.

J is TRBJ1-6 and V is TRBV5-6; no firm D call. The germline CDR1 and CDR2 sequences are SGHDT and YYEEEE. The CDR3 runs to 14 residues. V lost 0 bases to trimming and J lost 5 bases, with 6 bases between them. CDR3 sequence (DNA): TGTGCCAGCAGCTTGGCAGAAAATAATTCACCCCTCCACTTT. Its translation is CASSLAENNSPLHF.